The 9 T cell receptor beta chains below were found in one sample sequenced in a study of glioma-infiltrating T cells. The iRepertoire nested amplicon-rescue multiplex PCR amplified TCR alpha and beta CDR3s from RNA. TCRdb independently ran MiXCR on the multiplex PCR reads; one entry per CDR3 protein. The data contain about 22,000 distinct CDR3 sequences, 20% to 25% of them singletons. What was sequenced was glioma tissue, nonneoplastic brain tissue, or PBMCs (not recorded which). These receptors all come from a human donor with low-grade glioma or glioblastoma, undergoing nonglioma brain surgery, or in good health (not recorded which).

This clonotype was seen at least ten times. The chain joins TRBV6-2 or TRBV6-3 to TRBJ1-5; 8 bases map to TRBD1. CDR3 size: 15 residues. The germline V gene has CDR1 MNHEY and CDR2 SVGEGT. V was pared by 2 bases and J by 6 bases, with 6 bases of the junction left unmatched. CDR3 sequence reads: CASSYNDRGPQPQHF. DNA for the CDR3: TGTGCCAGCAGTTACAACGACAGGGGTCCTCAGCCCCAGCATTTT.

This clonotype was counted at least ten times. The chain links TRBV20-1 to TRBJ1-2; D gene uncertain. The CDR3 covers 13 residues. Germline CDR1 and CDR2: DFQATT and SNEGSKA (reference sequence). Between the trimmed V and J ends, which lost 5 bases and 3 bases, there was a span of 13 bases. CDR3 protein: CSAPGRTDYGYTF. CDR3 DNA sequence: TGCAGTGCTCCGGGGAGGACGGACTATGGCTACACCTTC.

This clonotype was counted at least ten times. V and J are TRBV20-1 and TRBJ1-2, with no clear D. This CDR3 has 15 amino acids. The ends were cut back, 3 bases at V and 0 bases at J, with 14 bases in the middle. In germline, CDR1 is DFQATT, CDR2 SNEGSKA (reference sequence). DNA for the CDR3: TGCAGTGCTAGCTTTGGACTGCAAGCTAACTATGGCTACACCTTC. Protein: CSASFGLQANYGYTF.

Concerning this clonotype: This could be a read error, since a much larger clone is one nucleotide away. The conserved phenylalanine or tryptophan is not found at the CDR3 terminus, so this likely reflects a read error. This sequence joins TRBV6-2 or TRBV6-3 and TRBJ2-5, with D perhaps matching TRBD1 or TRBD2 (6 bases each). Trimming stripped 6 bases from V and 5 bases from J, with 10 bases between. Germline CDR1 is MNHEY and CDR2 is SVGEGT. The CDR3 contains 12 residues. Here the CDR3 reads CASRGGRETQYI. The CDR3 coding sequence is TGTGCCAGCAGGGGGGGCCGGGAGACCCAGTACATC.

Only a few counts were recorded for this clonotype. The CDR3: CASRAGQMNTEAFF. The CDR3, as DNA: TGTGCCAGCAGGGCAGGACAGATGAACACTGAAGCTTTCTTT. V and J are TRBV2 and TRBJ1-1; D may be TRBD1 (6 bases). CDR1 SNHLY and CDR2 FYNNEI come from the germline V gene. The CDR3 is made up of 14 amino acids. The ends were cut back, 6 bases at V and 0 bases at J, with 11 bases in the middle.

This clonotype was detected only a few times. The V gene is TRBV12-3 or TRBV12-4, the J gene TRBJ1-5, with D possibly being TRBD1 (6 bases). The length of the CDR3 is 15 residues. V shed 5 bases and J shed 2 bases, with 13 bases lying between them. The DNA of the CDR3 is TGTGCCAGCAGTCCCCCGACAGGTGGCAATCAGCCCCAGCATTTT. It is translated as CASSPPTGGNQPQHF.

The rearrangement links TRBV19 to TRBJ1-1; D gene unclear. In germline, CDR1 is LNHDA, CDR2 SQIVND (reference sequence). V was shortened by 11 bases and J by 1 base, with 14 bases between the two germline ends. The CDR3 totals 13 residues. As DNA, the CDR3 is TGTGCCTCGAACGGGCGGAAGAACACTGAAGCTTTCTTT. It encodes CASNGRKNTEAFF.

This clonotype came up many times. The V and J genes are TRBV28 and TRBJ2-2, with 7 positions matching TRBD1. This CDR3 region has 15 residues. Germline CDR1 and CDR2: MDHEN and SYDVKM. J gave up 7 bases and V 3 bases, and 8 bases lay outside the gene matches. CDR3 bases: TGTGCCAGCAGTTTCAGGGGGATCGGAGGCGGGGAGCTGTTTTTT. This encodes CASSFRGIGGGELFF. Full variable domain (outside the CDR3, taken from reference TRBV28 and TRBJ2-2): DVKVTQSSRYLVKRTGEKVFLECVQDMDHENMFWYRQDPGLGLRLIYFSYDVKMKEKGDIPEGYSVSREKKERFSLILESASTNQTSMYLCASSFRGIGGGELFFGEGSRLTVL.

This clonotype was recorded a few times. V and J are TRBV12-3 or TRBV12-4 and TRBJ2-7; D unclear. V was cut by 8 bases and J by 5 bases, with 4 bases left in between. The CDR3 spans 9 residues. Written as DNA, the CDR3 is TGTGCCAGCTCTCACGAGCAGTACTTC. Its protein product is CASSHEQYF.